Listed below are T cell receptor beta chains from one sample, sequenced in a study of blood T cell repertoires in COVID-19. Data came from immunoSEQ multiplex PCR; TCRdb stores just in-frame clones and leaves some out. The sample carries 300,000 to 400,000 clones, 88% recorded once. Sequencing was done on a sample of PBMCs or T cells enriched from blood (not recorded which). Receptor source: a young woman who had recovered from COVID-19. Each CDR3 is given with its conserved first and last residue. The D gene is left open where the match is weak. Expanded clones get a size class; other rows say once, few or many, or leave the size out.

d_gene | j_gene | abundance | v_gene | CDR3aa | CDR3nt
. | TRBJ2-3 | . | TRBV14 | CASSQGWAGTSTDTQYF | TGTGCCAGCAGCCAAGGTTGGGCAGGAACGAGCACAGATACGCAGTATTTT
TRBD1 | TRBJ1-1 | . | TRBV10-3 | CAISGKQGAEAFF | TGTGCCATCAGTGGGAAACAGGGGGCTGAAGCTTTCTTT
. | TRBJ1-2 | . | TRBV3-1/TRBV3-2 | CASSQDSFYGYTF | TGTGCCAGCAGCCAGGACAGCTTCTATGGCTACACCTTC
. | TRBJ2-1 | . | TRBV25-1 | CASSEVGGASYNEQFF | TGTGCCAGCAGTGAAGTCGGCGGGGCCTCCTACAATGAGCAGTTCTTC
TRBD1 | TRBJ2-1 | . | TRBV4-2 | CASTSATGDNEQFF | TGTGCCAGCACCTCCGCAACAGGGGATAATGAGCAGTTCTTC
. | TRBJ2-3 | . | TRBV6-5 | CASSPRGARGDTQYF | TGTGCCAGCAGTCCCCGGGGGGCCCGAGGAGATACGCAGTATTTT
. | TRBJ1-2 | . | TRBV27 | CASSRGQASNYGYTF | TGTGCCAGCAGTCGCGGGCAGGCTTCCAACTATGGCTACACCTTC
. | TRBJ1-1 | . | TRBV28 | CASSSGKNTEAFF | TGTGCCAGCAGCTCCGGGAAGAACACTGAAGCTTTCTTT
. | TRBJ2-7 | once | TRBV30 | CAWSQSYEQYF | TGTGCCTGGAGCCAGTCCTACGAGCAGTACTTC
TRBD1 | TRBJ1-4 | . | TRBV19 | CASSSPDRVGEKLFF | TGTGCCAGTAGTTCGCCGGACAGGGTCGGTGAAAAACTGTTTTTT
TRBD1 | TRBJ2-7 | . | TRBV4-2 | CASSLDKQGIYEQYF | TGTGCCAGCAGCCTAGACAAACAGGGGATCTACGAGCAGTACTTC
. | TRBJ1-3 | . | TRBV11-3 | CASSPGGPGRSGNTIYF | TGTGCCAGCAGCCCCGGGGGGCCAGGTCGCTCTGGAAACACCATATATTTT
. | TRBJ2-7 | . | TRBV6-5 | CASSPYYEQYF | TGTGCCAGCAGCCCCTACTACGAGCAGTACTTC
. | TRBJ1-2 | . | TRBV14 | CASSQSSGKSYGYTF | TGTGCCAGCAGCCAAAGCTCCGGGAAAAGCTATGGCTACACCTTC